Detailed here is one T cell receptor (beta chain). What it binds is not known. Germline V gene sequence: CDR1 SEHNR, CDR2 FQNEAQ (reference sequence). V dropped 5 bases and J dropped 4 bases, with 11 bases sitting between them. The CDR3 is 13 residues long. The entry originates in a study of post-analysis software for immune sequencing data. Points from the study as a whole: F measure grouped same-batch samples tightly together. Elevated frequency relative to controls characterized roughly five TRBV segments in patients, TRBV5-6, TRBV5-1 and TRBV20-1 among them. Compared with controls, patients showed significantly lower normalized Chao1 diversity.

Incorporated into the TCR beta cDNA libraries were unique molecular identifiers, which served to reduce PCR and sequencing biases. Each batch of about 0.95 to 10 million T cells produced some 450,000 cDNA molecules. One entry per CDR3 protein, called by TCRdb with MiXCR from the PCR reads. Among approximately 770,000 distinct CDR3 sequences listed, under 60% were seen once. This TCR came from a girl between 5 and 17 years old with multiple sclerosis. The sequencing sample was made of blood. This chain links TRBV7-9 with TRBJ2-5; no firm D call. CDR3 DNA: TGTGCCAGCAGCAAACGGCACAGAGAGACCCAGTACTTC. It is translated as CASSKRHRETQYF.